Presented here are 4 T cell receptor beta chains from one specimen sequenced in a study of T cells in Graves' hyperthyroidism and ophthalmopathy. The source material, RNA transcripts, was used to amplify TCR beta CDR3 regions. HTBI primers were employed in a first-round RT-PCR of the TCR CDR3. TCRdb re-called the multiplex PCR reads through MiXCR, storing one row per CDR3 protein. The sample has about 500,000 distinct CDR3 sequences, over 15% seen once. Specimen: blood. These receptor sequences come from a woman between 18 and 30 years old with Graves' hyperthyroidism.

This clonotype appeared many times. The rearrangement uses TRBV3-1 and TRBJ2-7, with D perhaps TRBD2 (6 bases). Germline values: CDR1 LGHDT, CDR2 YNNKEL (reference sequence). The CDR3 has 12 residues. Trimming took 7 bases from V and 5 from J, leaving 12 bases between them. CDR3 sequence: CASNGRKDEQYF. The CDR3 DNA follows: TGTGCCAGCAACGGGAGAAAGGACGAGCAGTACTTC.

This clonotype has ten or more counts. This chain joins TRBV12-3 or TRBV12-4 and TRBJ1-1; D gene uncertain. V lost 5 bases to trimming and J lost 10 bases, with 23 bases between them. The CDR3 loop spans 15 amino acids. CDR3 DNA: TGTGCCAGCAGTCCGATGGACTCAGAGTTGCCCGGAGCTTTCTTT. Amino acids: CASSPMDSELPGAFF.

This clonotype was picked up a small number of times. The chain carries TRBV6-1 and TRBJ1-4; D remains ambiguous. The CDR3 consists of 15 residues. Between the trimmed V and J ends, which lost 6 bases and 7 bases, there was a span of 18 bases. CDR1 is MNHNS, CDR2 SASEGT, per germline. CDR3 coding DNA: TGTGCCAGCAGACCCGATAGTTCGCCTGGTGAAAAACTGTTTTTT. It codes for CASRPDSSPGEKLFF.

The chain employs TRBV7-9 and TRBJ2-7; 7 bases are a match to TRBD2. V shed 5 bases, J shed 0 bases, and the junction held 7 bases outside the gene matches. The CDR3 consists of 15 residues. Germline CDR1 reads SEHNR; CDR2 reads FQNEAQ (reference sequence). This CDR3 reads CASSLKTSASYEQYF. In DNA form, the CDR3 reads TGTGCCAGCAGCCTAAAAACTAGCGCCTCCTACGAGCAGTACTTC.